This T cell receptor beta chain was profiled in a study of control samples from healthy donors and cancer patients. Method: immunoSEQ multiplex PCR; TCRdb's copy keeps in-frame clones and lacks some. The sample consists of roughly 100,000 clones, 92% of them appearing once. Germline lookup yields CDR1 MNHEY and CDR2 SMNVEV (reference sequence). The CDR3 spans 16 residues. V shed 7 bases and J shed 8 bases, with 23 bases lying between them. Sequenced input: blood. The rearrangement links TRBV27 to TRBJ1-4; tentatively, D is TRBD1 (5 bases). This clonotype originated in a young woman in good health. This CDR3 reads CASKGRATAREEKLFF. CDR3 coding DNA: TGTGCCAGCAAAGGGCGGGCGACAGCCAGAGAGGAAAAACTGTTTTTT.